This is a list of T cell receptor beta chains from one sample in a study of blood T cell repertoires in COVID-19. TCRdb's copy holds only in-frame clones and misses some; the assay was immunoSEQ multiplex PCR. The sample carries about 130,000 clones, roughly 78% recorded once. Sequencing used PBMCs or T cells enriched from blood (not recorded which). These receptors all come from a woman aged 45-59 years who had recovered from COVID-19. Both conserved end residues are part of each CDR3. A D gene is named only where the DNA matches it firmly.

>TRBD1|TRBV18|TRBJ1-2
CASSPRDRALPNYGYTF
TGTGCCAGCTCACCCCGGGACAGGGCCCTTCCCAACTATGGCTACACCTTC
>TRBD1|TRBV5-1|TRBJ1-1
CASSLGGGGTEAFF
TGCGCCAGCAGCTTGGGAGGGGGCGGTACTGAAGCTTTCTTT
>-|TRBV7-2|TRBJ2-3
CASSSRGARGDTQYF
TGTGCCAGCAGTTCACGGGGGGCGCGGGGAGATACGCAGTATTTT
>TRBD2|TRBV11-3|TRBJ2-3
CASSLEAGAGGPGSTDTQYF
TGTGCCAGCAGCCTAGAGGCTGGAGCGGGGGGGCCGGGAAGCACAGATACGCAGTATTTT
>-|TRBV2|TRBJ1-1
CASLPGGGTEAFF
TGTGCCAGTCTCCCGGGGGGAGGTACTGAAGCTTTCTTT
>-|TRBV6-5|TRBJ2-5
CASRTTGLQETQYF
TGTGCCAGCAGGACGACGGGTCTCCAAGAGACCCAGTACTTC
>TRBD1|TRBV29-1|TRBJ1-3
CSVTPQGGGNTIYF
TGCAGCGTAACCCCTCAGGGGGGTGGAAACACCATATATTTT
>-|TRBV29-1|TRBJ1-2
CSGGTGYGYTF
TGCAGCGGGGGGACGGGCTATGGCTACACCTTC
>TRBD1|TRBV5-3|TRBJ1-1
CARSITRQGLMNTEAFF
TGTGCCAGAAGCATCACACGACAGGGGCTTATGAACACTGAAGCTTTCTTT
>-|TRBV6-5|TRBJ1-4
CASSADSNMVEKLFF
TGTGCCAGCAGCGCGGACAGTAACATGGTGGAAAAACTGTTTTTT
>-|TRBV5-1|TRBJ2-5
CASSRGLQETQYF
TGCGCCAGCAGCCGAGGGCTCCAAGAGACCCAGTACTTC
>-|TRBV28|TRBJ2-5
CASSLYSPGEQETQYF
TGTGCCAGCAGTTTGTATTCACCGGGTGAACAAGAGACCCAGTACTTC